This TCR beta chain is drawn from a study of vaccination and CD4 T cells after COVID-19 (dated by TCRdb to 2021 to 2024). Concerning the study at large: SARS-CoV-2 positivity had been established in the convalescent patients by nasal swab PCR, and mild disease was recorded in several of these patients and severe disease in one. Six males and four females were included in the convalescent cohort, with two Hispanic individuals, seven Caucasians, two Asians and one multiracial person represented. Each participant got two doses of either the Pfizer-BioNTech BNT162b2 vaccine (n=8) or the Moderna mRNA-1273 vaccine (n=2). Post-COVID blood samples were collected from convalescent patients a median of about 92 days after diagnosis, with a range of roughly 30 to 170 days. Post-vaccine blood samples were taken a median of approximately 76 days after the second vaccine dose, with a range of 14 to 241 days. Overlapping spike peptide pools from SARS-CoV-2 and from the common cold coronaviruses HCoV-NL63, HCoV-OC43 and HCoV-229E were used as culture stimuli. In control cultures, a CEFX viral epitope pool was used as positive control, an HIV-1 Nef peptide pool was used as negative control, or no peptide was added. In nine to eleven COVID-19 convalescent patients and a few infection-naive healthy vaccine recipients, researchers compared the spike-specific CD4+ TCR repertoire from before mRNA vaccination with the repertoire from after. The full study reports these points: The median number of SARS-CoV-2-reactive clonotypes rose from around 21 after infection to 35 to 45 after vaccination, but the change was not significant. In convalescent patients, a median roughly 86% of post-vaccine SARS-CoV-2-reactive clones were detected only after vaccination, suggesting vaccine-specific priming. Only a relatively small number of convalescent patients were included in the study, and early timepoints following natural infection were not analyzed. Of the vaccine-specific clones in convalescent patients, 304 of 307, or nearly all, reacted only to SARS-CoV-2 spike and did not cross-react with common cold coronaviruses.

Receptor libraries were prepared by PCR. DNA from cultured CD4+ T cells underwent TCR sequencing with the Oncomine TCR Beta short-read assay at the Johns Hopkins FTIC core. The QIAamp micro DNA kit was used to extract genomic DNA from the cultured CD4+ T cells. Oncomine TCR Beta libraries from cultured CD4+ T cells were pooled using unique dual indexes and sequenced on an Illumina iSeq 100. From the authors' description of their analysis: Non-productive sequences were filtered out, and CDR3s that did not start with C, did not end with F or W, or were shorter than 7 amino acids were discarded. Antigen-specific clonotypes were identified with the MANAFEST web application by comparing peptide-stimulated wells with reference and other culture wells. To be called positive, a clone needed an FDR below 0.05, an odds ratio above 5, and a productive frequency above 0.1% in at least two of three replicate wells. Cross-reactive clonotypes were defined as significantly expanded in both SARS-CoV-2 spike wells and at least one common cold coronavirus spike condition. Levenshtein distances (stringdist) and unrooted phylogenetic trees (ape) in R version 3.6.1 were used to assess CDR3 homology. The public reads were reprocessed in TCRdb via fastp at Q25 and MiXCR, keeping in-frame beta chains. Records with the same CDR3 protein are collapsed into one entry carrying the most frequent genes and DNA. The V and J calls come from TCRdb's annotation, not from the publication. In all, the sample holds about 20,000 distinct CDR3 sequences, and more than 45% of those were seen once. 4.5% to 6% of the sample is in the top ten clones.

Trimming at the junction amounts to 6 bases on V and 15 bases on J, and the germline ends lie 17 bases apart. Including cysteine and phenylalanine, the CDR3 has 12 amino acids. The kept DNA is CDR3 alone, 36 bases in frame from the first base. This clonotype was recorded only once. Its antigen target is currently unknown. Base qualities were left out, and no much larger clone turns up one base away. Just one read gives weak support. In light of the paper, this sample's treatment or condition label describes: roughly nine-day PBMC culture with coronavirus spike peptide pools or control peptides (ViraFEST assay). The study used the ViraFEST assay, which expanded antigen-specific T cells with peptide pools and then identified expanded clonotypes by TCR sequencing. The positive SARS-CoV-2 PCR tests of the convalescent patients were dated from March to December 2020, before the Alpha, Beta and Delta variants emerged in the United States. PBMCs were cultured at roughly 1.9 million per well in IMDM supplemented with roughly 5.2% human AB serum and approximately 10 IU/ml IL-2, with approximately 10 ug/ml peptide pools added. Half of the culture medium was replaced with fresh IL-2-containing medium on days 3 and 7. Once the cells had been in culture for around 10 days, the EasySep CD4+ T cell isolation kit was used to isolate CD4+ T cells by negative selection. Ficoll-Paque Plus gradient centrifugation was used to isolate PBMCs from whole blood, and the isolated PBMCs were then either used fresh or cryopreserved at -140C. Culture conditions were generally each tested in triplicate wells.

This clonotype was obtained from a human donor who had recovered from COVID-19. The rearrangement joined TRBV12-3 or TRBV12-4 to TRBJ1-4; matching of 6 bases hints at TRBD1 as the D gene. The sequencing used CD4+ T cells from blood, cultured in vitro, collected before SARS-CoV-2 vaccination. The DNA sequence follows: TGTGCCAGCAGCCGACCACAGGGCCGGGTGTTTTTT. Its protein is CASSRPQGRVFF.